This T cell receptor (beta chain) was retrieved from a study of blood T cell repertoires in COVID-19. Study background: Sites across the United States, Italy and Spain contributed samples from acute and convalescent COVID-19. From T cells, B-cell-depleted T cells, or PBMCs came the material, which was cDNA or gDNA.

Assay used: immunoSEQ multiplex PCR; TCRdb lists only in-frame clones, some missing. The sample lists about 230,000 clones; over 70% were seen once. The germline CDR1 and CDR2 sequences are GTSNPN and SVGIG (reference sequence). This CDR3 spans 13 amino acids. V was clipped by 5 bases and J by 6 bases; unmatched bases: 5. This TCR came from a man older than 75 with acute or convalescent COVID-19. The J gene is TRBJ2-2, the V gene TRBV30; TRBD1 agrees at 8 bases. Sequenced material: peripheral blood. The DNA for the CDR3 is TGTGCCTGGGGCGGACAGGGCCCCGGGGAGCTGTTTTTT. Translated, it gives CAWGGQGPGELFF.